The 26 T cell receptor beta chains reported below all come from one sample, sequenced in a study of blood T cell repertoires in COVID-19. Produced via immunoSEQ multiplex PCR; TCRdb's table is partial and in-frame only. Counted here are 95,000 or so clones, about 90% occurring once; the ten biggest clones make up approximately 18%. Source material: peripheral blood. Receptors originate from a human donor in a cohort sampled during active COVID-19.

J is TRBJ2-7 and V is TRBV18; D is undetermined. The V gene's germline CDR1 is KGHSH and CDR2 LQKENI. The V and J ends lost 5 bases and 6 bases respectively, with 14 bases between them. This CDR3 has 13 residues. The CDR3 region is CASSKLTEAEQYF. The DNA of the CDR3 is TGTGCCAGCTCAAAACTTACTGAAGCCGAGCAGTACTTC.

This chain connects TRBV2 to TRBJ2-1, with 13 bases matching TRBD2. The germline CDR1 and CDR2 sequences are SNHLY and FYNNEI. The CDR3 is 15 amino acids. Trimming took 7 bases from V and 8 from J; bases not matched to a gene: 8. CDR3 sequence reads: CASTGLAGDKDEQFF. The CDR3 nucleotides are TGTGCCAGCACTGGACTAGCGGGGGACAAGGATGAGCAGTTCTTC.

Only one count was recorded for this clone. This chain joins TRBV10-2 and TRBJ1-5; the D gene is possibly TRBD1 (6 bases). Trimming stripped 8 bases from V and 4 bases from J, with 12 bases between. This CDR3 has 13 amino acids. CDR1 is WSHSY, CDR2 SAAADI, per germline. For the CDR3, the DNA is TGCGCCAGCGGCAGGGGCGGTAATCAGCCCCAGCATTTT. Amino acids: CASGRGGNQPQHF.

V and J are TRBV9 and TRBJ2-1; TRBD2 aligns across 8 bases. CDR1 is SGDLS, CDR2 YYNGEE, per germline. This CDR3 is built from 16 residues. V gave up 0 bases and J gave up 8 bases; unmatched junction bases: 10. In DNA, the CDR3 is TGTGCCAGCAGCGTAGGACGGGGGGGGCGGTTCGATGAGCAGTTCTTC. Protein product: CASSVGRGGRFDEQFF. Full variable domain (remainder filled in from reference TRBV9 and TRBJ2-1): DSGVTQTPKHLITATGQRVTLRCSPRSGDLSVYWYQQSLDQGLQFLIQYYNGEERAKGNILERFSAQQFPDLHSELNLSSLELGDSALYFCASSVGRGGRFDEQFFGPGTRLTVL.

This clone appeared a single time. The chain couples TRBV6-5 to TRBJ1-6, with D possibly being TRBD1 (6 bases). CDR1 is MNHEY and CDR2 is SVGAGI in the germline V gene. The CDR3 runs 13 residues. Trimming pared 7 bases from V and 10 bases from J, leaving 14 bases between. CDR3 protein: CASTYGQKSPLHF. DNA for the CDR3: TGTGCCAGCACCTACGGACAGAAATCACCCCTCCACTTT.

V gene TRBV30 combines with J gene TRBJ2-3, with D perhaps TRBD2 (5 bases). V was clipped by 2 bases and J by 0 bases, with 12 bases between them. Looked up from germline, CDR1 is GTSNPN and CDR2 is SVGIG (reference sequence). The CDR3 is 15 residues long. The CDR3 region is CAWSMAGASTDTQYF. CDR3 coding DNA: TGTGCCTGGAGTATGGCGGGTGCTAGCACAGATACGCAGTATTTT. The whole variable domain, filled in from reference TRBV30 and TRBJ2-3, reads SQTIHQWPATLVQPVGSPLSLECTVEGTSNPNLYWYRQAAGRGLQLLFYSVGIGQISSEVPQNLSASRPQDRQFILSSKKLLLSDSGFYLCAWSMAGASTDTQYFGPGTRLTVL.

CDR3 sequence reads: CASSENGQSYGYTF. The CDR3 nucleotides read TGTGCCAGCAGTGAAAACGGACAGTCCTATGGCTACACCTTC. The chain joins TRBV2 to TRBJ1-2; TRBD1 is a possible D gene (6 bases). Per germline, CDR1 SNHLY and CDR2 FYNNEI. The CDR3 contains 14 residues. The V and J ends lost 2 bases and 4 bases respectively, with 11 bases between them. Together with reference TRBV2 and TRBJ1-2, the CDR3 gives the full variable domain: EPEVTQTPSHQVTQMGQEVILRCVPISNHLYFYWYRQILGQKVEFLVSFYNNEISEKSEIFDDQFSVERPDGSNFTLKIRSTKLEDSAMYFCASSENGQSYGYTFGSGTRLTVV.

The chain combines TRBV12-3 or TRBV12-4 with TRBJ1-5; a weak D match, TRBD1 (5 bases). This CDR3 spans 13 amino acids. V gave up 5 bases and J gave up 7 bases, with 12 bases separating them. CDR3 residues: CASSIRGGQPQHF. The CDR3 bases are TGTGCCAGCAGTATAAGGGGAGGGCAGCCCCAGCATTTT.

This chain connects TRBV6-5 to TRBJ2-5; the match to TRBD1 covers 8 bases. Trimming cost V 5 bases and J 4 bases; bases outside gene matches: 6. CDR3 length: 14 residues. Germline lookup yields CDR1 MNHEY and CDR2 SVGAGI. CDR3 sequence reads: CASSPRTGRETQYF. CDR3 DNA: TGTGCCAGCAGTCCCAGGACAGGGAGAGAGACCCAGTACTTC.

The V and J genes are TRBV3-1 (or the pseudogene TRBV3-2) and TRBJ1-4; D is perhaps TRBD1 (5 bases). The CDR3 has 14 amino acids. The germline CDR1 and CDR2 sequences are LGHDT and YNNKEL (reference sequence). The V and J ends lost 4 bases and 3 bases respectively, with 9 bases between them. CDR3 protein: CASSRGGANEKLFF. DNA of the CDR3: TGTGCCAGCAGCCGGGGGGGGGCTAATGAAAAACTGTTTTTT.

To note about this clone: At one boundary the junction diverges from the germline segment, which might be a read error. The chain is built from TRBV6-1 and TRBJ2-3; D gene ambiguous. CDR1 and CDR2 (germline): MNHNS, SASEGT. CDR3 length: 11 amino acids. The CDR3 is CASREGHTQYF. The CDR3 region has the DNA TGTGCCAGCAGAGAAGGGCATACGCAGTATTTT.

To note about this clone: Distinct nucleotide sequences in the sample also encode this CDR3. The rearrangement uses TRBV6-6 and TRBJ1-1; no definite D call. CDR1 and CDR2 from the germline V gene are MNHNY and SVGAGI (reference sequence). V lost 6 bases to trimming and J lost 4 bases, with 12 bases between them. The CDR3 covers 13 residues. Here the CDR3 DNA reads TGTGCCAGCAGCTACGATGGGAGCACTGAAGCTTTCTTT. This codes for CASSYDGSTEAFF.

The chain has TRBV7-3 and TRBJ2-1; 8 nucleotides agree with TRBD1. The junction had 4 bases not matched to a gene; V was cut back by 5 bases and J by 7 bases. Germline assignment: CDR1 SGHTA and CDR2 FQGTGA. The CDR3 consists of 13 residues. For the CDR3, the DNA is TGTGCCAGCAGCGTAGGACAGGGAAATGAGCAGTTCTTC. Its translation: CASSVGQGNEQFF. The whole variable domain, remainder taken from reference TRBV7-3 and TRBJ2-1, is GAGVSQTPSNKVTEKGKYVELRCDPISGHTALYWYRQSLGQGPEFLIYFQGTGAADDSGLPNDRFFAVRPEGSVSTLKIQRTERGDSAVYLCASSVGQGNEQFFGPGTRLTVL.

This clone was detected only once. This sequence joins TRBV19 and TRBJ2-7, with 8 bases matching TRBD2. The CDR3 runs to 15 residues. The V gene's germline CDR1 is LNHDA and CDR2 SQIVND (reference sequence). V was pared by 5 bases and J by 5 bases, with 11 bases of the junction left unmatched. The CDR3 DNA sequence: TGTGCCAGTAGTGCCAGATCACTAGCGGTCGACGAGCAGTACTTC. Protein product: CASSARSLAVDEQYF.

The chain links TRBV5-1 to TRBJ1-2; 8 positions match TRBD1. Trimming cost V 0 bases and J 5 bases; bases outside gene matches: 0. The CDR3 covers 13 residues. Germline lookup yields CDR1 SGHRS and CDR2 YFSETQ. The CDR3 region is CASSLDRGYGYTF. Here the CDR3 DNA reads TGCGCCAGCAGCTTGGACAGGGGGTATGGCTACACCTTC.

This clone was observed once. This sequence joins TRBV18 and TRBJ1-5; D remains ambiguous. Germline assignment: CDR1 KGHSH and CDR2 LQKENI. V gave up 4 bases and J gave up 0 bases, with 7 bases separating them. This CDR3 contains 14 residues. CDR3 nucleotide sequence: TGTGCCAGCTCACTAGACTATAGCAATCAGCCCCAGCATTTT. Amino acid sequence: CASSLDYSNQPQHF.

The V gene is TRBV2, the J gene TRBJ2-5; TRBD1 agrees at 10 bases. The CDR3 runs 15 residues. Germline V gene lookup returns CDR1 SNHLY and CDR2 FYNNEI. Trimming cost V 7 bases and J 1 base; bases outside gene matches: 6. In DNA form, the CDR3 reads TGTGCCAGCACCATGGGACAGGGGCCCCAAGAGACCCAGTACTTC. Translation: CASTMGQGPQETQYF.

This clone was found once. J is TRBJ1-4 and V is TRBV21-1. TRBV21-1 is termed a pseudogene. This CDR3 comprises 15 residues. CDR3 in amino acids: CASSKYLETNEKLFF. The CDR3 nucleotides read TGTGCCAGCAGCAAATATCTAGAGACTAATGAAAAACTGTTTTTT.

V gene TRBV3-1 (or the pseudogene TRBV3-2) combines with J gene TRBJ1-6; unclear D gene. CDR3 size: 16 residues. V lost 4 bases to trimming and J lost 7 bases, with 17 bases between them. Germline-derived CDR1 and CDR2 are LGHDT and YNNKEL (reference sequence). The CDR3 sequence is CASSPQSAGRNSPLHF. The CDR3 bases are TGTGCCAGCAGCCCACAATCGGCGGGCAGGAATTCACCCCTCCACTTT.

This chain uses TRBV5-5 with TRBJ1-2; no clear D. The CDR3 contains 14 residues. V dropped 0 bases and J dropped 8 bases, with 14 bases sitting between them. Per germline, CDR1 SGHKS and CDR2 YYEKEE (reference sequence). The CDR3 protein is CASSLEAQITGYTF. CDR3 DNA: TGTGCCAGCAGCTTGGAAGCTCAAATAACGGGCTACACCTTC.

The chain carries TRBV2 and TRBJ1-4; 7 bases fit TRBD1. V lost 6 bases to trimming and J lost 8 bases; unmatched junction nucleotides: 12. The germline V gene has CDR1 SNHLY and CDR2 FYNNEI. The CDR3 extends over 15 amino acids. CDR3 sequence (DNA): TGTGCCAGCAGGGGCAGGGGGGACGAGGGGGAAAAACTGTTTTTT. Encoded protein: CASRGRGDEGEKLFF.

This rearrangement joins TRBV7-8 to TRBJ2-7; 7 bases match TRBD1. This CDR3 has 18 residues. Germline-derived CDR1 and CDR2 are SGHVS and FQNEAQ. The V gene end was trimmed by 4 bases and the J gene end by 3 bases; junction bases not matched to a gene: 18. CDR3 amino acids: CASSSRTGVTHGYYEQYF. The CDR3 bases are TGTGCCAGCAGCTCCAGAACAGGGGTGACCCATGGTTACTACGAGCAGTACTTC.

The chain combines TRBV2 with TRBJ2-7, with 12 bases fitting TRBD2. From germline, CDR1 is SNHLY and CDR2 FYNNEI. V dropped 9 bases and J dropped 8; count of bases not matched to a gene: 11. This CDR3 spans 14 amino acids. CDR3 DNA: TGTGCCAGTCGACCTAGCGGGGGGGCATTGAAGCAGTACTTC. The encoded protein is CASRPSGGALKQYF.

The J gene is TRBJ1-2, the V gene TRBV6-2 or TRBV6-3; the match to TRBD1 covers 8 bases. The junction had 20 bases not matched to a gene; V was cut back by 2 bases and J by 6 bases. This CDR3 is 19 amino acids long. From germline, CDR1 is MNHEY and CDR2 SVGEGT. Written as DNA, the CDR3 is TGTGCCAGCAGTTACCCCCAGGGGGCCACGTCCCGATCGAGCGATGGCTACACCTTC. It encodes CASSYPQGATSRSSDGYTF.

V is TRBV7-9 and J is TRBJ2-2; TRBD2 is a possible D gene (6 bases). CDR3 length equals 16 residues. Trimming took off 8 bases at V and 1 base at J, with 17 bases between the two ends. Germline V lookup: CDR1 SEHNR, CDR2 FQNEAQ (reference sequence). The CDR3 DNA follows: TGTGCCAGCCAAGAAGAAGGGACTCTGAACACCGGGGAGCTGTTTTTT. Translation: CASQEEGTLNTGELFF.

The V call is TRBV27, the J call TRBJ2-5; 9 positions match TRBD2. The trim removed 6 bases at V and 5 bases at J, leaving 13 bases unmatched. The CDR3 extends over 16 amino acids. Per the germline V gene, CDR1 is MNHEY and CDR2 is SMNVEV (reference sequence). The CDR3 sequence is CASSHISAGGRETQYF. DNA for the CDR3: TGTGCCAGCAGCCACATTAGCGCGGGGGGGAGGGAGACCCAGTACTTC.